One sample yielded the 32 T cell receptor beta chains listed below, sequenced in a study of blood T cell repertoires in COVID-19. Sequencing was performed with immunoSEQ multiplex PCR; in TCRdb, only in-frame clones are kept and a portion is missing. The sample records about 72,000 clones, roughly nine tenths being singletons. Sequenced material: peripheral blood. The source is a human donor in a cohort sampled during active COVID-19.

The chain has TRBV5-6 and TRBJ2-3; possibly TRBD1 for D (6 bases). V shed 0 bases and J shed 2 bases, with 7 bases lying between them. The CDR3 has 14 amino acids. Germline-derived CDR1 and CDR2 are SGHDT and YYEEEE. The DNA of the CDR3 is TGTGCCAGCAGCTTGGGGGACAACACAGATACGCAGTATTTT. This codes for CASSLGDNTDTQYF.

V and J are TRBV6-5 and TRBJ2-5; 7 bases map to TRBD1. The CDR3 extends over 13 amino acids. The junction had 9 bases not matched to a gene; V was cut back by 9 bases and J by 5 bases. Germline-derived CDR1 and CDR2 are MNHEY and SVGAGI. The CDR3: CASNRQGRETQYF. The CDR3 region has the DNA TGTGCCAGTAATAGACAGGGAAGGGAGACCCAGTACTTC.

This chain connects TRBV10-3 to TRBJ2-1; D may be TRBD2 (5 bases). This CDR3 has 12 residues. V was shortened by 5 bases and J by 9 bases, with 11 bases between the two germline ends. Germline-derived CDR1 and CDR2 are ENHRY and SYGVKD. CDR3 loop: CAISLLAGEQFF. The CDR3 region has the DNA TGTGCCATCAGTCTTCTAGCCGGTGAGCAGTTCTTC.

The CDR3 DNA reads as TGTGCCAGCAGCCAACCAGGGATGAACACTGAAGCTTTCTTT. Protein: CASSQPGMNTEAFF. V gene TRBV14 combines with J gene TRBJ1-1; maybe TRBD1 (5 bases). The CDR3 has 14 amino acids. The germline gives CDR1 SGHDN, CDR2 FVKESK. V was pared by 2 bases and J by 0 bases, with 7 bases between.

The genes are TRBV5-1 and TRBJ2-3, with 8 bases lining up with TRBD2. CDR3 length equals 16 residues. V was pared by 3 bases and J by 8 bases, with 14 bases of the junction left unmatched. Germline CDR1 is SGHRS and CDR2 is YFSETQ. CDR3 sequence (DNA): TGCGCCAGCAGCTCTAGAGTAGCGGGGTTGGTCGTTACGCAGTATTTT. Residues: CASSSRVAGLVVTQYF.

Here the CDR3 DNA reads TGTGCCACCGGGACAGGGGATTTGAACACTGAAGCTTTCTTT. Protein: CATGTGDLNTEAFF. This chain joins TRBV10-3 and TRBJ1-1, with 10 nucleotides matching TRBD1. Germline loops: CDR1 ENHRY, CDR2 SYGVKD. Losses at the gene ends were 10 bases for V and 0 bases for J; bases not matched to a gene: 5. This CDR3 is built from 14 residues.

The DNA of the CDR3 is TGTGCCAGCAGGGAGAACAGGGCTGAAGCTTTCTTT. Translated, it gives CASRENRAEAFF. This chain uses TRBV6-5 with TRBJ1-1; possibly TRBD1 for D (6 bases). With 6 bases removed from V and 6 bases from J, the gap between germline ends came to 11 bases. The germline V gene has CDR1 MNHEY and CDR2 SVGAGI. The CDR3 sequence is 12 residues long.

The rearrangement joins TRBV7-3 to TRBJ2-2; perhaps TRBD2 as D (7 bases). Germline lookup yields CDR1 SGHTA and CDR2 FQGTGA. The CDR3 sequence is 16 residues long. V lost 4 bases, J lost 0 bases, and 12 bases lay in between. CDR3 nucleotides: TGTGCCAGCAGCTCCCTCGGGGGGCCGAACACCGGGGAGCTGTTTTTT. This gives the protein CASSSLGGPNTGELFF.

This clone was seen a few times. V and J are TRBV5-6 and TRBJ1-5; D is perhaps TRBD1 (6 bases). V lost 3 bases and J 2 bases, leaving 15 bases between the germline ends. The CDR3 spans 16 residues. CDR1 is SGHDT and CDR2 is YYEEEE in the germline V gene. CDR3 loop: CASSYHRDFGNQPQHF. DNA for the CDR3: TGTGCCAGCAGCTACCACAGGGATTTTGGCAATCAGCCCCAGCATTTT.

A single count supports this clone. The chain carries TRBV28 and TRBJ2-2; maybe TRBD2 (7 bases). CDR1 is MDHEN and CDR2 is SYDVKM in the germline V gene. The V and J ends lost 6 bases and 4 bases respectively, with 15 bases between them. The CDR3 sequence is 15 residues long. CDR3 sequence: CASSDWEGGTGELFF. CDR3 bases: TGTGCCAGCAGCGATTGGGAGGGGGGCACCGGGGAGCTGTTTTTT.

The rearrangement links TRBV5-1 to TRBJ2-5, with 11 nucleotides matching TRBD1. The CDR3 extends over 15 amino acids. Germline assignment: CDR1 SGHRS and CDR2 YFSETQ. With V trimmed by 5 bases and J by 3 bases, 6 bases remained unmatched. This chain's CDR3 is CASRRTGGLEETQYF. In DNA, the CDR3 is TGCGCCAGCAGACGGACAGGGGGCCTGGAAGAGACCCAGTACTTC.

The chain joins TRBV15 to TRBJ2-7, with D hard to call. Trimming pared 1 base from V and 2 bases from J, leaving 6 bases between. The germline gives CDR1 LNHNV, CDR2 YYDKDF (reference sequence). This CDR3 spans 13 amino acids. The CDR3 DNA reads TGTGCCACCAGCAGAGGAGAGGCCTACGAGCAGTACTTC. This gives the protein CATSRGEAYEQYF.

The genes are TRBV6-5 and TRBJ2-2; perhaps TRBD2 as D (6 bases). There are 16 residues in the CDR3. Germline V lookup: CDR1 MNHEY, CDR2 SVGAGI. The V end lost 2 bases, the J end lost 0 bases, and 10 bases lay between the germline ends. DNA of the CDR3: TGTGCCAGCAGTTACGGTCCGGGGGCGAACACCGGGGAGCTGTTTTTT. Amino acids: CASSYGPGANTGELFF.

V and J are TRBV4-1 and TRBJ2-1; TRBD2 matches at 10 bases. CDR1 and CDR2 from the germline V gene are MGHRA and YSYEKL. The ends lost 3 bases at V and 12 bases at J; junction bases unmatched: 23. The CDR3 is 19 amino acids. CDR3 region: CASSQSVQGRTSGAVGQFF. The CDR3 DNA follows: TGCGCCAGCAGCCAGTCTGTCCAGGGTAGGACTAGCGGAGCGGTTGGGCAGTTCTTC.

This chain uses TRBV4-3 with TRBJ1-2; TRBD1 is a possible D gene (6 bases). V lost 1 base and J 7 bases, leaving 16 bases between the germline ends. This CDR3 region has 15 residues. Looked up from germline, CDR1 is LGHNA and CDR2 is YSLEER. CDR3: CASSQVVQGSGGYTF. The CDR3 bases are TGCGCCAGCAGCCAAGTAGTCCAGGGGTCCGGTGGCTACACCTTC.

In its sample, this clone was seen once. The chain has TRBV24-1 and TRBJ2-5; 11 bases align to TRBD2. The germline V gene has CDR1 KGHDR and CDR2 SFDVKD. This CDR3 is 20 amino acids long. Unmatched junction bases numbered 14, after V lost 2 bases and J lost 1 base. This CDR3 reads CATSDSTLAGGPDFQETQYF. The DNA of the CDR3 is TGTGCCACCAGTGATTCCACTCTAGCGGGAGGACCCGATTTCCAAGAGACCCAGTACTTC.

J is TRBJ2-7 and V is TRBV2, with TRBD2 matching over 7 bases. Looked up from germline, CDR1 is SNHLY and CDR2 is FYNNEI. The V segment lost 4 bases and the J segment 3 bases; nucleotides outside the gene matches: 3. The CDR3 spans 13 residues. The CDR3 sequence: CASSGGLDYEQYF. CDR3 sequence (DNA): TGTGCCAGCAGTGGAGGACTAGACTACGAGCAGTACTTC.

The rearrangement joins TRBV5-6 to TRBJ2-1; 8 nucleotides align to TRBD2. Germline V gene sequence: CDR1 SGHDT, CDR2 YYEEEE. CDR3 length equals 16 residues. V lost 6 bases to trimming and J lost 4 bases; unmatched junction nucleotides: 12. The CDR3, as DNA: TGTGCCAGCACCCTGACTAGCGAGCGGGGATACAATGAGCAGTTCTTC. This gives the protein CASTLTSERGYNEQFF.

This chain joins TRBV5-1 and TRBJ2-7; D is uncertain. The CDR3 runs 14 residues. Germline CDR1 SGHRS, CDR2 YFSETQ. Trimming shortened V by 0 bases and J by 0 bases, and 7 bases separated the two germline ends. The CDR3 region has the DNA TGCGCCAGCAGCTTGGGGCAGAACTCCTACGAGCAGTACTTC. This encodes CASSLGQNSYEQYF.

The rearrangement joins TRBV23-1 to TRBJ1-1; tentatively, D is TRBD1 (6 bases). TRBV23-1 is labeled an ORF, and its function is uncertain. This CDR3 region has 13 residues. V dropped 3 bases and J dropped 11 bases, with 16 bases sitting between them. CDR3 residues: CASSHHRVLEAFF. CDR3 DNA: TGCGCCAGCAGTCACCACAGGGTGCTGGAGGCTTTCTTT.

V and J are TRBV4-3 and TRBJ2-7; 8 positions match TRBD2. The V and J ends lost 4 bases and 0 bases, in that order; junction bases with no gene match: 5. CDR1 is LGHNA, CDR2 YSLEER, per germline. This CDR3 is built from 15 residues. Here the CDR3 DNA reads TGCGCCAGCAGCCGCATAGCGGGACTCTCCTACGAGCAGTACTTC. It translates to CASSRIAGLSYEQYF.

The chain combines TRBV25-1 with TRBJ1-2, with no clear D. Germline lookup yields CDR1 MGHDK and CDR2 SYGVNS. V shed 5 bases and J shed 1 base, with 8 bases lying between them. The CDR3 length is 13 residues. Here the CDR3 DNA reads TGTGCCAGCAGTCCCGCGGGTAACTATGGCTACACCTTC. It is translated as CASSPAGNYGYTF.

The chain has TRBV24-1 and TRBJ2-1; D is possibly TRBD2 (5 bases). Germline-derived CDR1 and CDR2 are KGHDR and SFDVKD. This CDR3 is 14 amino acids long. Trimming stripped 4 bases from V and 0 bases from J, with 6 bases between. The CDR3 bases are TGTGCCACCAGTGAGGAGGCCTCCTACAATGAGCAGTTCTTC. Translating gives CATSEEASYNEQFF.

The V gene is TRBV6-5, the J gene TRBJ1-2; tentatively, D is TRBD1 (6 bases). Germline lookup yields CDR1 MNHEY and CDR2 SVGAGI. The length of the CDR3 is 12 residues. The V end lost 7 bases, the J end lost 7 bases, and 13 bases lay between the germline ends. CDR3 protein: CASTHTGSGYTF. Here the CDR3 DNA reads TGTGCCAGCACCCACACAGGGTCTGGCTACACCTTC.

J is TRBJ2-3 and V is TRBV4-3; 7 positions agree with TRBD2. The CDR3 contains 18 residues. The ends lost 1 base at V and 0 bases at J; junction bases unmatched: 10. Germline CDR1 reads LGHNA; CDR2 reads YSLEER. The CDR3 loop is CASSQGHGGGPSTDTQYF. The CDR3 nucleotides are TGCGCCAGCAGCCAAGGCCATGGCGGGGGACCGAGCACAGATACGCAGTATTTT.

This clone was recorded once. The CDR3 DNA reads TGTGCCAGCAGTTTATCTTTAGGCACTAGCGGGGGCCGGGACGAGCAGTACTTC. Translated: CASSLSLGTSGGRDEQYF. The genes are TRBV27 and TRBJ2-7; TRBD2 agrees at 11 bases. V dropped 0 bases and J dropped 5; count of bases not matched to a gene: 12. The germline CDR1 and CDR2 sequences are MNHEY and SMNVEV (reference sequence). CDR3 length: 18 amino acids.

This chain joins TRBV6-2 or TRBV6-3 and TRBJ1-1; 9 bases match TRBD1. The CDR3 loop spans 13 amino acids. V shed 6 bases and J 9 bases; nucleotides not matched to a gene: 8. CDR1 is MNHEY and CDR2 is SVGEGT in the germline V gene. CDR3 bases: TGTGCCAGCAGCACCGGGACAGGGTCCAAAGCTTTCTTT. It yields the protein CASSTGTGSKAFF.

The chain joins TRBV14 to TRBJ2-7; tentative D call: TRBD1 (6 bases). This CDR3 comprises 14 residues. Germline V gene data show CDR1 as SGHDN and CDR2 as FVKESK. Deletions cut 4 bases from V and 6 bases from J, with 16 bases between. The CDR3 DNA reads TGTGCCAGCAGCCCCTGGGGGCTTTCGGGCGAGCAGTACTTC. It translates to CASSPWGLSGEQYF.

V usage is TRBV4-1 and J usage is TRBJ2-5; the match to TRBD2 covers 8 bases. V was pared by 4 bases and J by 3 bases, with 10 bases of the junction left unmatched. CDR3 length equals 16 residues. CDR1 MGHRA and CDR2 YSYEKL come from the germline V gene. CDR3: CASSPKYALAEETQYF. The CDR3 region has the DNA TGCGCCAGCAGCCCGAAATACGCACTAGCGGAAGAGACCCAGTACTTC.

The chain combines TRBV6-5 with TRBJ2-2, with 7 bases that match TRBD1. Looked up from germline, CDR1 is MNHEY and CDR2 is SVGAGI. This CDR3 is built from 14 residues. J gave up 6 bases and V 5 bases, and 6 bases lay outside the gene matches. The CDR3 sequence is CASSKIQGPGELFF. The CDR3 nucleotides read TGTGCCAGCAGTAAAATACAGGGGCCCGGGGAGCTGTTTTTT.

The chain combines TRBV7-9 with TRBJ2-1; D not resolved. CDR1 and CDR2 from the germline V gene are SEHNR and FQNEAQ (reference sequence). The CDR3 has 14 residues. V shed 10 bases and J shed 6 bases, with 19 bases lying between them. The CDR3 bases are TGTGCCATCCAGACGCGGTATGAATCCAATGAGCAGTTCTTC. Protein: CAIQTRYESNEQFF.

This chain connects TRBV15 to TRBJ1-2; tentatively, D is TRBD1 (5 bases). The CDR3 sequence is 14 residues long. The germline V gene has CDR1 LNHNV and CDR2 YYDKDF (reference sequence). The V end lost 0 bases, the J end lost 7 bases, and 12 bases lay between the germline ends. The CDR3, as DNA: TGTGCCACCAGCAGAGACAGGGTTCTTCGTGGCTACACCTTC. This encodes CATSRDRVLRGYTF.